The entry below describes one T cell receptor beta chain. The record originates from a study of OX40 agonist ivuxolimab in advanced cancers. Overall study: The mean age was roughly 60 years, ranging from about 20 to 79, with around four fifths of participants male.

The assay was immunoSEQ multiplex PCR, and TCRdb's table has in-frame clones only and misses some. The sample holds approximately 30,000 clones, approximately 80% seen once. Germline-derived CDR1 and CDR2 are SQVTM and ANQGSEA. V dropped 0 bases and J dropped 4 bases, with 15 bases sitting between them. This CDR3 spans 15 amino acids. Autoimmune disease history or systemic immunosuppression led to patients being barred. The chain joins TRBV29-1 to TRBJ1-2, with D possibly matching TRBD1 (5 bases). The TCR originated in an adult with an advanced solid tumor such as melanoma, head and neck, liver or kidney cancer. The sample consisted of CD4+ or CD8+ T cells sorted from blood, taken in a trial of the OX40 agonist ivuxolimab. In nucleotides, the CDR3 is TGCAGCGTTGAAGACCCGGGGGGGAGGGCCTATGGCTACACCTTC. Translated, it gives CSVEDPGGRAYGYTF.